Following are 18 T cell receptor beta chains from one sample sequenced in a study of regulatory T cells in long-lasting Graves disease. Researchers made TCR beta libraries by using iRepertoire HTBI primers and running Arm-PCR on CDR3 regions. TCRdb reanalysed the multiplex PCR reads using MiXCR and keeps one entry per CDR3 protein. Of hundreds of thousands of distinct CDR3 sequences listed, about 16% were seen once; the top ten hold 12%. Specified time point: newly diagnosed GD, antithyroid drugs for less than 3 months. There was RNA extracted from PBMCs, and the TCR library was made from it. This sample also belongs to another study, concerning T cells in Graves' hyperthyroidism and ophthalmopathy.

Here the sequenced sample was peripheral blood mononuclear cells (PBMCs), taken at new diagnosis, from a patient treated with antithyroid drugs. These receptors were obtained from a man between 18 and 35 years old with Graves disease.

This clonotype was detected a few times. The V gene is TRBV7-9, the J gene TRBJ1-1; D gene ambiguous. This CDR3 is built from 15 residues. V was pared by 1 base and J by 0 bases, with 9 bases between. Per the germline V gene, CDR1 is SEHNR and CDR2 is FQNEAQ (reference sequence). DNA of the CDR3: TGTGCCAGCAGCTTAGAGGTGGGGATGAACACTGAAGCTTTCTTT. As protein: CASSLEVGMNTEAFF.

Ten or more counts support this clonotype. The DNA of the CDR3 is TGTGCCAGCAGCCAGTCAATCATGGCGGGCACTGAAGCTTTCTTT. As protein: CASSQSIMAGTEAFF. The gene calls are TRBV3-1 and TRBJ1-1; no clear D. The CDR3 runs 15 residues. CDR1 and CDR2 (germline): LGHDT, YNNKEL (reference sequence). Trimming cost V 3 bases and J 4 bases, with 15 bases left between them. Drawing the rest from reference TRBV3-1 and TRBJ1-1, the complete variable domain is DTAVSQTPKYLVTQMGNDKSIKCEQNLGHDTMYWYKQDSKKFLKIMFSYNNKELIINETVPNRFSPKSPDKAHLNLHINSLELGDSAVYFCASSQSIMAGTEAFFGQGTRLTVV.

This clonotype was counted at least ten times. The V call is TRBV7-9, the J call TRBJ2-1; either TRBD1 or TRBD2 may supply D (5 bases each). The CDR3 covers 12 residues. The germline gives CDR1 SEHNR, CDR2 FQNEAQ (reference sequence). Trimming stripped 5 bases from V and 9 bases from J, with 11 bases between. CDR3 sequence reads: CASSDRGAEQFF. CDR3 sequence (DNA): TGTGCCAGCAGCGATCGAGGGGCTGAGCAGTTCTTC.

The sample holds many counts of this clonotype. The CDR3 DNA is TGTGCCAGCAGCGATCGCCAGGGAGGGTGGTCTGGGGCCAACGTCCTGACTTTC. Translated, it gives CASSDRQGGWSGANVLTF. The chain recombines TRBV7-9 with TRBJ2-6; 7 bases map to TRBD2. The CDR3 spans 18 residues. V gave up 5 bases and J gave up 1 base; unmatched junction bases: 11. Germline CDR1 SEHNR, CDR2 FQNEAQ (reference sequence).

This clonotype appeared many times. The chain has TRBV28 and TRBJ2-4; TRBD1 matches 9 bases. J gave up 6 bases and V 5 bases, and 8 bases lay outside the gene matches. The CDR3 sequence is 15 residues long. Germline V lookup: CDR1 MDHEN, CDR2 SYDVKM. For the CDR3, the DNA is TGTGCCAGCAGTCGACCGGGACAGGGCTCAAACATTCAGTACTTC. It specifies CASSRPGQGSNIQYF.

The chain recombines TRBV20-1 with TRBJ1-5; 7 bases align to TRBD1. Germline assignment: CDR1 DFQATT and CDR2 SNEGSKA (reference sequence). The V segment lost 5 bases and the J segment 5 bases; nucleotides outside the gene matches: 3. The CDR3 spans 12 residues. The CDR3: CSASQGDQPQHF. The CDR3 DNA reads TGCAGTGCTTCCCAGGGGGATCAGCCCCAGCATTTT.

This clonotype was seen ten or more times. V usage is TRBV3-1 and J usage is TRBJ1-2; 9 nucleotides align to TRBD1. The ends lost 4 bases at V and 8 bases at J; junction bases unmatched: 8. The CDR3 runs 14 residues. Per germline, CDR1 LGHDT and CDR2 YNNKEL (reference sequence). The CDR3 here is CASSLPGTGKGYTF. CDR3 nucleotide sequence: TGTGCCAGCAGCCTTCCCGGGACAGGGAAAGGCTACACCTTC.

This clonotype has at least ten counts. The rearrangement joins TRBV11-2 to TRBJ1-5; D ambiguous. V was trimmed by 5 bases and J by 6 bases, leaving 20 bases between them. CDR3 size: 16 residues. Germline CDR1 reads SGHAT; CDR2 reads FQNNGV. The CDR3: CASSISGSKWGQPQHF. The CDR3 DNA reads TGTGCCAGCAGCATCTCCGGGAGTAAATGGGGTCAGCCCCAGCATTTT.

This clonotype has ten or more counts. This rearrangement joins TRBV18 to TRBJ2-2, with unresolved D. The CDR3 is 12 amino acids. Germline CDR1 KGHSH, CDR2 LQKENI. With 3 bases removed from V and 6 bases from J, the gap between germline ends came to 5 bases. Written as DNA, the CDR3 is TGTGCCAGCTCACCTCGGGCCGGGGAGCTGTTTTTT. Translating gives CASSPRAGELFF.

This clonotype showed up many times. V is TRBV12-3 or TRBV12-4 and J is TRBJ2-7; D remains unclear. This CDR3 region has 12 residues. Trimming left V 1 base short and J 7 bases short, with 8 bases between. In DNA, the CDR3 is TGTGCCAGCAGTTTAGGGCCGTGGGAGCAGTACTTC. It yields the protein CASSLGPWEQYF.

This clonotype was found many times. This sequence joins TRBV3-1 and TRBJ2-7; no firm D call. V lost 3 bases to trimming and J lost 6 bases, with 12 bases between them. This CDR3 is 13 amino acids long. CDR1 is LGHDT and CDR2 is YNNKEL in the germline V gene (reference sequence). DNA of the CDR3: TGTGCCAGCAGCCAGTTTCTAAACTCCGAGCAGTACTTC. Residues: CASSQFLNSEQYF.

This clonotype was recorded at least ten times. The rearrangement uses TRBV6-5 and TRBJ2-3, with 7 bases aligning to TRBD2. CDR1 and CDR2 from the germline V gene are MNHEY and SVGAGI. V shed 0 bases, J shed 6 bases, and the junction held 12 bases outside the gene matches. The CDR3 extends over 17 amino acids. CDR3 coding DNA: TGTGCCAGCAGTTACTCCATAGCTAGCGGAGCGGGGGATACGCAGTATTTT. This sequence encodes CASSYSIASGAGDTQYF.

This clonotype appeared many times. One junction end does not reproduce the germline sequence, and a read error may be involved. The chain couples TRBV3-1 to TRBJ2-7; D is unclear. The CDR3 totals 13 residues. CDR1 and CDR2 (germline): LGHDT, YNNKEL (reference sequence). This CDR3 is CASSQDIMHVLNF. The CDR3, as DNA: TGTGCCAGCAGCCAAGATATCATGCACGTGCTGAACTTC.

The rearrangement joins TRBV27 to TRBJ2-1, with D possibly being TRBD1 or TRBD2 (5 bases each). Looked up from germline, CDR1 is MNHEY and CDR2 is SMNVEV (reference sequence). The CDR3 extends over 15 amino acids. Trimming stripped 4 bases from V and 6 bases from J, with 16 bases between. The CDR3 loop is CASSSPGRSANEQFF. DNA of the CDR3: TGTGCCAGCAGTTCTCCGGGACGGTCGGCCAATGAGCAGTTCTTC.

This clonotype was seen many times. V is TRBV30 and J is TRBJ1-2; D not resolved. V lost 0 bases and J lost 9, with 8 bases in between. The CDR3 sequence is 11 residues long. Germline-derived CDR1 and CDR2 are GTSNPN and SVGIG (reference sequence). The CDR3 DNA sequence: TGTGCCTGGAGTGTACATGTCAGCTACACCTTC. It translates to CAWSVHVSYTF.

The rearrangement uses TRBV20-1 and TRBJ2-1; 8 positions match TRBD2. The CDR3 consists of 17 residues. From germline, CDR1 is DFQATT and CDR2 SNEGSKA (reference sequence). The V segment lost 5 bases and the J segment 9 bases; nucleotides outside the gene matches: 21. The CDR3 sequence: CSALPPTGGPGSGEQFF. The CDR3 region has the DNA TGCAGTGCTCTCCCCCCGACGGGAGGGCCGGGCTCCGGTGAGCAGTTCTTC.

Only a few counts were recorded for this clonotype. The CDR3 region is CASRGQQGGRPQHF. Here the CDR3 DNA reads TGTGCCAGCAGGGGTCAGCAAGGGGGGCGGCCCCAGCATTTT. V gene TRBV6-2 or TRBV6-3 combines with J gene TRBJ1-5, with D possibly matching TRBD1 (6 bases). Germline assignment: CDR1 MNHEY and CDR2 SVGEGT. The CDR3 contains 14 residues. V shed 6 bases and J shed 9 bases, with 18 bases lying between them.

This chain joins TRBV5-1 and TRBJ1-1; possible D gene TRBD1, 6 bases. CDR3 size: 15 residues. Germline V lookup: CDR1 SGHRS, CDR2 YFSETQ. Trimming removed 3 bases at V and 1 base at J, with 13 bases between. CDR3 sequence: CASSSMRGANTEAFF. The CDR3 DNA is TGCGCCAGCAGCTCGATGCGGGGGGCGAACACTGAAGCTTTCTTT.